The next 30 T cell receptor beta chains were all read from a single sample in a study of tissue T cells after allogeneic stem cell transplantation. Here immunoSEQ multiplex PCR was the method, and the copy in TCRdb shows in-frame clones only, minus some. Of some 22,000 clones in the sample, around 77% were seen once. Sequenced sample: spleen. All receptors come from a female BALB/c mouse in good health. This strain's MHC haplotype is H2-d.

On this clone itself: These gene names are mouse names. The read terminates 1 residue before the CDR3 end, so the remaining end is supplied by the germline J gene. V is TRBV13-2 and J is TRBJ1-3; 9 bases align to TRBD1. V lost 0 bases, J lost 3 bases, and 1 base stayed unmatched. The CDR3 length is 15 residues. Germline V lookup: CDR1 NNHNN, CDR2 SYGAGS (reference sequence). The CDR3 bases that were read are TGTGCCAGCGGTGATGCGGGACAGGGTGGAAATACGCTCTAT. As protein: CASGDAGQGGNTLY. The complete CDR3 protein is CASGDAGQGGNTLYF.

As regards this clone: Gene names denote mouse genes. Partial CDR3 DNA: TGTGCCAGCAGTATACAGGGGCGGATTTCCAACGAAAGATTATTT. Encoded protein: CASSIQGRISNERLF. The whole CDR3 protein is CASSIQGRISNERLFF. The rearrangement joins TRBV19 to TRBJ1-4; D might be TRBD1 (6 bases). The CDR3 end lies 1 residue beyond the end of the read and is filled in from the germline J gene. The germline V gene encodes CDR1 FNHDT and CDR2 SITEND (reference sequence). V was shortened by 1 base and J by 0 bases, with 10 bases between the two germline ends. The CDR3 sequence is 16 residues long.

About this clone itself: Gene labels here are mouse ones. The read terminates 1 residue before the CDR3 end, so the remaining end is supplied by the germline J gene. The rearrangement links TRBV13-3 to TRBJ2-4, with D possibly TRBD1 on 6 matching bases. The germline V gene has CDR1 NNHDY and CDR2 SYVADS. The CDR3 is 13 residues long. V dropped 3 bases and J dropped 1 base, with 6 bases sitting between them. The CDR3 reads CASSGQGQNTLYF. CDR3 bases read: TGTGCCAGCAGTGGACAGGGTCAAAACACCTTGTAC.

A note on this clone: The gene names given are mouse names. The observed sequence ends 1 residue before the CDR3 terminus, with the missing tail filled in from the germline J gene. The rearrangement links TRBV1 to TRBJ1-1, with D uncertain. The CDR3 spans 13 residues. The V gene lost 1 base and the J gene lost 1 base, with 4 bases spanning the gap. CDR1 is NSQYPW, CDR2 LRSPGD, per germline (reference sequence). The part of the CDR3 DNA that was read is TGCACCTGCAGTGCAGCGCAAAACACAGAAGTCTTC. Protein sequence: CTCSAAQNTEVF. The full CDR3 sequence reads CTCSAAQNTEVFF.

As regards this clone: Gene and germline names: mouse. The CDR3 end is not reached by the read, which stops 1 residue before it; the germline J gene fills it in. The chain couples TRBV13-2 to TRBJ2-4; 11 bases align to TRBD2. This CDR3 region has 15 residues. Germline loops: CDR1 NNHNN, CDR2 SYGAGS (reference sequence). The junction had 2 bases not matched to a gene; V was cut back by 2 bases and J by 3 bases. The CDR3 spells CASGEDWGGQNTLYF. The DNA read from the CDR3 is TGTGCCAGCGGTGAAGACTGGGGGGGGCAAAACACCTTGTAC.

The table lists this clone with a few counts. The gene names given are mouse names. With the read ending 1 residue before the CDR3 end, the germline J gene is used to fill in that end. The sample contains more than one DNA sequence encoding this CDR3. The chain is built from TRBV20 and TRBJ1-3, with 10 bases matching TRBD1. V dropped 5 bases and J dropped 0; count of bases not matched to a gene: 1. The CDR3 is 14 amino acids. CDR1 GFQATS and CDR2 STVNSAI come from the germline V gene. This CDR3 reads CGARTGGSGNTLYF. CDR3 DNA, as far as it was read: TGTGGTGCTCGGACAGGGGGTTCTGGAAATACGCTCTAT.

With regard to this clone: Gene names and germline match the mouse. The read falls 1 residue short of the CDR3 end, and the missing part is taken from the germline J gene. The V and J genes are TRBV19 and TRBJ2-3, with a weak D call TRBD1 (5 bases). The length of the CDR3 is 13 residues. Germline assignment: CDR1 FNHDT and CDR2 SITEND (reference sequence). The V and J ends lost 5 bases and 2 bases respectively, with 9 bases between them. The CDR3: CASRGQNAETLYF. CDR3 bases read: TGTGCCAGCAGAGGACAAAATGCAGAAACGCTGTAT.

In the case of this clone: Gene names are mouse gene names. Coverage ceases 1 residue before the CDR3 finishes, and the germline J gene fills in the end. The gene calls are TRBV19 and TRBJ1-4, with 8 bases fitting TRBD1. Germline V CDR1 and CDR2: FNHDT, SITEND (reference sequence). The CDR3 has 15 amino acids. J gave up 5 bases and V 2 bases, and 5 bases lay outside the gene matches. CDR3 sequence: CASSILDRVNERLFF. The sequenced part of the CDR3 DNA is TGTGCCAGCAGTATTCTGGACAGGGTTAACGAAAGATTATTT.

This clone was recorded once. Genes and germline come from the mouse. The sequenced fragment ends 1 residue before the CDR3 boundary, so the rest is inferred from the germline J gene. This chain uses TRBV14 with TRBJ1-2, with a tentative D call TRBD1 (5 bases). CDR1 and CDR2 from the germline V gene are SGHDT and FRDEAV. The CDR3 spans 14 residues. Between the trimmed V and J ends, which lost 3 bases and 0 bases, there was a span of 9 bases. The DNA read from the CDR3 is TGTGCCAGCAGTTACCAGGGTGCAAACTCCGACTACACC. This gives the protein CASSYQGANSDYT. The whole CDR3 reads CASSYQGANSDYTF.

To note about this clone: Gene names follow the mouse nomenclature. The sequence runs out 1 residue before the end of the CDR3; the remainder is reconstructed from the germline J gene. The chain recombines TRBV31 with TRBJ2-3, with TRBD2 matching 12 bases. The CDR3 totals 15 residues. In germline, CDR1 is GKSSPN, CDR2 SITVG. After removal of 5 bases from V and 0 bases from J, the junction contained 3 bases not matched to a gene. The CDR3 region is CAWGTGGTSAETLYF. The CDR3 bases that were read are TGTGCCTGGGGGACTGGGGGGACTAGTGCAGAAACGCTGTAT.

To note about this clone: Gene names denote mouse genes. With the read ending 1 residue before the CDR3 end, the germline J gene is used to fill in that end. The chain recombines TRBV13-1 with TRBJ2-1; 7 nucleotides align to TRBD1. There are 14 residues in the CDR3. Germline CDR1 and CDR2: NSHNY and SYGAGN. J was trimmed by 6 bases and V by 0 bases; bases with no gene match: 3. The covered CDR3 bases are TGTGCCAGCAGTGATGCCACAGGGGTTGCTGAGCAGTTC. Its translation: CASSDATGVAEQF. The whole CDR3 reads CASSDATGVAEQFF.

This clone was detected only a few times. These gene names are mouse names. The CDR3 extends 1 residue past the end of the read, so its final part is completed from the germline J gene. The chain joins TRBV13-1 to TRBJ1-5, with D maybe TRBD1 (5 bases). Germline V gives CDR1 NSHNY, CDR2 SYGAGN. V lost 5 bases to trimming and J lost 3 bases, with 6 bases between them. This CDR3 spans 12 amino acids. The CDR3 reads CASRDTNQAPLF. The DNA read from the CDR3 is TGTGCCAGCAGGGACACCAACCAGGCTCCGCTT.

As concerns this clone: Any gene name here is a mouse gene name. The CDR3 end lies 1 residue beyond the end of the read and is filled in from the germline J gene. The genes are TRBV5 and TRBJ2-4; D not certain. CDR1 and CDR2 from the germline V gene are LGHNA and YNLKQL (reference sequence). The V gene lost 0 bases and the J gene lost 0 bases, with 4 bases spanning the gap. The CDR3 has 14 amino acids. This chain's CDR3 is CASSQDISQNTLYF. The sequenced part of the CDR3 DNA is TGTGCCAGCAGCCAAGACATTAGTCAAAACACCTTGTAC.

On this clone: The genes and germline here are from mouse. The read gets to within 1 residue of the CDR3 end, and the germline J gene fills in the rest. The chain uses TRBV29 and TRBJ2-1, with TRBD2 as a possible D gene (6 bases). Trimming removed 3 bases from V and 3 bases from J, with 6 bases in between. This CDR3 is 13 amino acids long. The germline V gene encodes CDR1 MSHET and CDR2 SYDVDS. The sequenced part of the CDR3 DNA is TGTGCTAGCAGTTTGGGACTCTATGCTGAGCAGTTC. Amino acids: CASSLGLYAEQF. The complete CDR3 protein is CASSLGLYAEQFF.

Turning to this clone: The genes are named according to mouse. The CDR3 end is not reached by the read, which stops 1 residue before it; the germline J gene fills it in. V is TRBV13-3 and J is TRBJ1-1; D is unclear. The length of the CDR3 is 13 residues. Trimming shortened V by 2 bases and J by 0 bases, and 5 bases separated the two germline ends. The germline V gene encodes CDR1 NNHDY and CDR2 SYVADS. The CDR3 spells CASSERSNTEVFF. The CDR3 bases that were read are TGTGCCAGCAGTGAAAGGTCAAACACAGAAGTCTTC.

Notes on this clone: Gene and germline names: mouse. Read data end 1 residue before the CDR3 end; the end is taken from the germline J gene. This chain joins TRBV14 and TRBJ2-5; 7 bases fit TRBD2. Per germline, CDR1 SGHDT and CDR2 FRDEAV. The CDR3 totals 14 residues. Unmatched junction bases numbered 3, after V lost 2 bases and J lost 3 bases. The covered CDR3 bases are TGTGCCAGCAGTTTACTGGGGATGCAAGACACCCAGTAC. Its protein is CASSLLGMQDTQY. The entire CDR3 is CASSLLGMQDTQYF.

Concerning this clone itself: Gene names refer to mouse genes. The CDR3 is cut off 1 residue early in the read; its end comes from the germline J gene. The chain joins TRBV5 to TRBJ2-3; 12 bases fit TRBD2. The germline V gene has CDR1 LGHNA and CDR2 YNLKQL (reference sequence). There are 16 residues in the CDR3. V dropped 3 bases and J dropped 1; count of bases not matched to a gene: 2. This CDR3 reads CASSHGLGGGAETLYF. Incomplete CDR3 DNA: TGTGCCAGCAGCCATGGACTGGGGGGGGGTGCAGAAACGCTGTAT.

Concerning this clone: Gene names denote mouse genes. The CDR3 extends 1 residue past the end of the read, so its final part is completed from the germline J gene. The V gene is TRBV1, the J gene TRBJ2-5; no definite D call. Trimming pared 1 base from V and 5 bases from J, leaving 1 base between. The CDR3 has 11 amino acids. CDR1 NSQYPW and CDR2 LRSPGD come from the germline V gene (reference sequence). CDR3 bases read: TGCACCTGCAGTGCAGGAGACACCCAGTAC. Its protein product is CTCSAGDTQY. The whole CDR3 sequence reads CTCSAGDTQYF. Filled out from reference TRBV1 and TRBJ2-5, the complete variable domain reads VTLLEQNPRWRLVPRGQAVNLRCILKNSQYPWMSWYQQDLQKQLQWLFTLRSPGDKEVKSLPGADYLATRVTDTELRLQVANMSQGRTLYCTCSAGDTQYFGPGTRLLVL.

This clone was seen only once. The listed genes are named as in mouse. The read halts 1 residue ahead of the CDR3 end, with the missing end drawn from the germline J gene. The chain carries TRBV13-1 and TRBJ2-2, with 11 bases that match TRBD2. The CDR3 runs 15 residues. CDR1 is NSHNY, CDR2 SYGAGN, per germline. The trim removed 4 bases at V and 4 bases at J, leaving 3 bases unmatched. The covered CDR3 bases are TGTGCCAGCAGTCACTGGGGGGGCGGCACCGGGCAGCTCTAC. Its protein is CASSHWGGGTGQLY. The complete CDR3 protein is CASSHWGGGTGQLYF.

The table lists this clone with a few counts. Mouse gene names and germline throughout. The sequenced fragment ends 1 residue before the CDR3 boundary, so the rest is inferred from the germline J gene. This chain connects TRBV5 to TRBJ2-7; unclear D gene. Germline V gene data show CDR1 as LGHNA and CDR2 as YNLKQL (reference sequence). Trimming left V 4 bases short and J 0 bases short, with 10 bases between. This CDR3 region has 14 residues. Incomplete CDR3 DNA: TGTGCCAGCAGCCCCCGCAGCCGCTCCTATGAACAGTAC. It yields the protein CASSPRSRSYEQY. In full, the CDR3 reads CASSPRSRSYEQYF.

With respect to this clone: Genes and germline are mouse. The read is 1 residue too short to cover the CDR3 end, so that end is filled in from the germline J gene. The chain links TRBV31 to TRBJ1-2, with D uncertain. CDR1 is GKSSPN, CDR2 SITVG, per germline. The CDR3 consists of 14 residues. With 0 bases removed from V and 5 bases from J, the gap between germline ends came to 13 bases. CDR3 bases read: TGTGCCTGGAGTCTAGAACTCCGTGGGTCCGACTACACC. Translation gives CAWSLELRGSDYT. The whole CDR3 reads CAWSLELRGSDYTF.

Points on this clone: Each gene name is a mouse one. The CDR3 end lies 1 residue beyond the end of the read and is filled in from the germline J gene. The rearrangement joins TRBV13-1 to TRBJ1-1; 9 bases are shared with TRBD1. This CDR3 comprises 14 residues. The ends lost 3 bases at V and 0 bases at J; junction bases unmatched: 0. The V gene's germline CDR1 is NSHNY and CDR2 SYGAGN. Partial CDR3 DNA: TGTGCCAGCAGTGGGGACAGGGCAAACACAGAAGTCTTC. It yields the protein CASSGDRANTEVF. From start to end, the CDR3 is CASSGDRANTEVFF.

This clone has more than one count but fewer than ten. Gene and germline names: mouse. The CDR3 reads CAWSPGQGVFEQYF. The CDR3 DNA, read in part, is TGTGCCTGGAGTCCGGGACAGGGGGTTTTTGAACAGTAC. The V gene is TRBV31, the J gene TRBJ2-7, with TRBD1 matching over 11 bases. The sequence runs out 1 residue before the end of the CDR3; the remainder is reconstructed from the germline J gene. This CDR3 has 14 residues. Trimming took 1 base from V and 6 from J; bases not matched to a gene: 5. The V gene's germline CDR1 is GKSSPN and CDR2 SITVG.

Of note for this clone: All gene names here are mouse names. The read ends 1 residue shy of where the CDR3 ends; the end is completed using the germline J gene. This chain links TRBV19 with TRBJ1-1, with 11 bases lining up with TRBD1. Germline CDR1 is FNHDT and CDR2 is SITEND (reference sequence). This CDR3 region has 15 residues. The V and J ends lost 2 bases and 3 bases, in that order; junction bases with no gene match: 3. Partial CDR3 DNA: TGTGCCAGCAGTATTGGGACAGGGGGGGACACAGAAGTCTTC. Its translation: CASSIGTGGDTEVF. The full CDR3 is CASSIGTGGDTEVFF.

As regards this clone: The junction departs from the called germline gene at one end, perhaps through a read error. Gene labels here are mouse ones. Here the CDR3 reads CASGDTASSYEQYF. The sequenced part of the CDR3 DNA is TGTGCCAGCGGTGATACCGCGAGCTCCTATGAACAGTAC. V gene TRBV13-1 combines with J gene TRBJ2-7; D is undetermined. Read data end 1 residue before the CDR3 end; the end is taken from the germline J gene. This CDR3 spans 14 amino acids. CDR1 is NSHNY, CDR2 SYGAGN, per germline.

As for this clone: The gene symbols are mouse symbols. The read falls 1 residue short of the CDR3 end, and the missing part is taken from the germline J gene. The V call is TRBV2, the J call TRBJ1-5, with TRBD1 matching over 9 bases. Germline loops: CDR1 LGHNA, CDR2 YSYQKL. Germline trimming cut 0 bases from V and 6 bases from J; bases unmatched to any gene: 3. This CDR3 has 15 residues. CDR3 sequence: CASSQEGGQGQAPLF. CDR3 DNA (partial): TGTGCCAGCAGCCAAGAGGGGGGACAGGGCCAGGCTCCGCTT.

Notes on this clone: Mouse germline and gene names are used. The read finishes 1 residue shy of the CDR3 end, and the germline J gene is used to complete it. J is TRBJ2-7 and V is TRBV13-1, with D possibly matching TRBD1 (6 bases). Trimming removed 4 bases at V and 3 bases at J, with 8 bases between. Germline assignment: CDR1 NSHNY and CDR2 SYGAGN. CDR3 length: 12 amino acids. The CDR3 spells CASSRDIYEQYF. The DNA read from the CDR3 is TGTGCCAGCAGTCGGGACATCTATGAACAGTAC.

Note on this clone: The listed genes are named as in mouse. The CDR3 region is CASSFPLGVNTGQLYF. The DNA read from the CDR3 is TGTGCCAGCAGTTTCCCCCTGGGGGTAAACACCGGGCAGCTCTAC. The chain has TRBV14 and TRBJ2-2; 7 positions agree with TRBD2. The CDR3 end is not reached by the read, which stops 1 residue before it; the germline J gene fills it in. The CDR3 is 16 residues long. Germline values: CDR1 SGHDT, CDR2 FRDEAV. V shed 1 base and J 1 base; nucleotides not matched to a gene: 4.

About this clone itself: The germline and genes are mouse ones. The CDR3 sequence is CASSQDRGPFSNERLFF. Partial CDR3 DNA: TGTGCCAGCAGCCAAGACAGGGGGCCCTTTTCCAACGAAAGATTATTT. The V gene is TRBV5, the J gene TRBJ1-4; 8 nucleotides line up with TRBD1. The read terminates 1 residue before the CDR3 end, so the remaining end is supplied by the germline J gene. The CDR3 is 17 residues long. Germline V CDR1 and CDR2: LGHNA, YNLKQL (reference sequence). The trim removed 0 bases at V and 0 bases at J, leaving 3 bases unmatched.

This clone occurred once. The listed genes are named as in mouse. The DNA ends 1 residue before the CDR3 does, and the rest of the CDR3 is filled in from the germline J gene. The chain links TRBV19 to TRBJ1-4, with D unclear. The germline V gene encodes CDR1 FNHDT and CDR2 SITEND (reference sequence). V lost 1 base and J lost 0, with 4 bases in between. The CDR3 is made up of 14 amino acids. The CDR3 reads CASSITISNERLFF. Incomplete CDR3 DNA: TGTGCCAGCAGTATAACAATTTCCAACGAAAGATTATTT. The full variable domain, with the rest looked up from reference TRBV19 and TRBJ1-4, is GGIITQTPKFLIGQEGQKLTLKCQQNFNHDTMYWYRQDSGKGLRLIYYSITENDLQKGDLSEGYDASREKKSSFSLTVTSAQKNEMAVFLCASSITISNERLFFGHGTKLSVL.